Following are 20 T cell receptor beta chains from one sample sequenced in a study of T-cell memory formation after mild COVID-19. TCRdb reprocessed the 5' RACE reads with MiXCR, giving one entry per CDR3 protein. The data contain hundreds of thousands of distinct CDR3 sequences, over 20% of them singletons. The sample comprised PBMCs or a T cell subset sorted from them (not recorded which). The receptors derive from an adult woman who had mild COVID-19 (a few samples of this study predate the infection). Cell type and time point are not known.

The J gene is TRBJ1-2, the V gene TRBV6-2 or TRBV6-3; TRBD1 is a possible D gene (6 bases). This CDR3 has 12 amino acids. V dropped 6 bases and J dropped 7 bases, with 12 bases sitting between them. From germline, CDR1 is MNHEY and CDR2 SVGEGT. CDR3 region: CASRQGVGGYTF. CDR3 sequence (DNA): TGTGCCAGCAGACAGGGAGTTGGTGGCTACACCTTC.

This clonotype was picked up many times. CDR3 sequence (DNA): TGTGCCAGCAGCGTTCAAGGCTACACTGAAGCTTTCTTT. This encodes CASSVQGYTEAFF. This rearrangement joins TRBV7-2 to TRBJ1-1; D is uncertain. V was pared by 5 bases and J by 3 bases, with 10 bases between. The CDR3 is 13 amino acids. CDR1 and CDR2 from the germline V gene are SGHTA and FQGNSA.

This clonotype was counted between two and nine times. One end of the junction does not line up with germline, which may come from a read error. The rearrangement uses TRBV5-5 and TRBJ1-4; no clear D gene. CDR1 and CDR2 (germline): SGHKS, YYEKEE (reference sequence). There are 13 residues in the CDR3. The CDR3 DNA reads as TGTGCCAGCAGCCACCCAACTGATGAAAAACTGTTTTTT. This translates into CASSHPTDEKLFF. The whole variable domain, filled in from reference TRBV5-5 and TRBJ1-4, reads DAGVTQSPTHLIKTRGQQVTLRCSPISGHKSVSWYQQVLGQGPQFIFQYYEKEERGRGNFPDRFSARQFPNYSSELNVNALLLGDSALYLCASSHPTDEKLFFGSGTQLSVL.

CDR3 sequence (DNA): TGCGCCAGCAGCCAAGATCATGGGGTTAGCGGCTACACCTTC. This gives the protein CASSQDHGVSGYTF. The chain employs TRBV4-1 and TRBJ1-2; D remains ambiguous. This CDR3 spans 14 amino acids. The germline V gene has CDR1 MGHRA and CDR2 YSYEKL. Trimming shortened V by 0 bases and J by 8 bases, and 13 bases separated the two germline ends.

The chain is built from TRBV7-9 and TRBJ2-1; 9 bases line up with TRBD1. Unmatched junction bases numbered 4, after V lost 2 bases and J lost 5 bases. Germline V gene sequence: CDR1 SEHNR, CDR2 FQNEAQ (reference sequence). The CDR3 sequence is 15 residues long. The CDR3 loop reads CASSLRQGEDNEQFF. CDR3 DNA sequence: TGTGCCAGCAGCTTACGACAGGGGGAGGACAATGAGCAGTTCTTC. The full variable domain, in which reference TRBV7-9 and TRBJ2-1 provide the parts outside the CDR3, is DTGVSQNPRHKITKRGQNVTFRCDPISEHNRLYWYRQTLGQGPEFLTYFQNEAQLEKSRLLSDRFSAERPKGSFSTLEIQRTEQGDSAMYLCASSLRQGEDNEQFFGPGTRLTVL.

The genes are TRBV19 and TRBJ2-2, with 9 bases identical to TRBD1. V dropped 6 bases and J dropped 1; count of bases not matched to a gene: 3. The V gene's germline CDR1 is LNHDA and CDR2 SQIVND (reference sequence). The CDR3 totals 15 residues. This CDR3 reads CASRPGQGNTGELFF. The CDR3 nucleotides are TGTGCCAGTAGGCCGGGACAGGGGAACACCGGGGAGCTGTTTTTT.

The V and J genes are TRBV6-1 and TRBJ2-6; D gene ambiguous. The CDR3 sequence is 17 residues long. The ends were cut back, 1 base at V and 0 bases at J, with 10 bases in the middle. Germline V gene sequence: CDR1 MNHNS, CDR2 SASEGT. This CDR3 is CASSEGHLISGANVLTF. DNA for the CDR3: TGTGCCAGCAGTGAAGGACACCTTATCTCTGGGGCCAACGTCCTGACTTTC.

This rearrangement joins TRBV9 to TRBJ1-5, with TRBD1 matching over 7 bases. With 2 bases clipped from V and 5 bases from J, the junction kept 4 bases outside the gene matches. Germline V gene lookup returns CDR1 SGDLS and CDR2 YYNGEE. This CDR3 is 14 amino acids long. The CDR3: CASSVGTVDQPQHF. As DNA, the CDR3 is TGTGCCAGCAGCGTCGGGACAGTCGATCAGCCCCAGCATTTT.

The CDR3 sequence: CASSPYGGAGETQYF. The DNA for the CDR3 is TGCGCCAGCAGCCCATACGGGGGGGCCGGAGAGACCCAGTACTTC. This chain uses TRBV5-1 with TRBJ2-5, with TRBD2 identical over 8 bases. The CDR3 is made up of 15 amino acids. J was trimmed by 4 bases and V by 4 bases; bases with no gene match: 9. Germline V gene data show CDR1 as SGHRS and CDR2 as YFSETQ.

The V and J genes are TRBV6-2 or TRBV6-3 and TRBJ1-2, with a tentative D call TRBD1 (6 bases). The CDR3 consists of 14 residues. The V and J ends lost 7 bases and 5 bases respectively, with 17 bases between them. Germline CDR1 is MNHEY and CDR2 is SVGEGT. The DNA for the CDR3 is TGTGCCAGCAACCCCTTCGGGGGGCCATATGGCTACACCTTC. Amino acid sequence: CASNPFGGPYGYTF.

This clonotype was seen a handful of times. The rearrangement uses TRBV20-1 and TRBJ2-7, with TRBD1 matching over 9 bases. The CDR3 loop spans 14 amino acids. After removal of 5 bases from V and 6 bases from J, the junction contained 11 bases not matched to a gene. From germline, CDR1 is DFQATT and CDR2 SNEGSKA (reference sequence). CDR3 sequence: CSAPGQGSGGEQYF. CDR3 nucleotide sequence: TGCAGTGCTCCGGGACAGGGAAGTGGTGGCGAGCAGTACTTC.

This clonotype appeared a few times. The chain uses TRBV7-9 and TRBJ2-7; 7 nucleotides line up with TRBD1. The CDR3 extends over 14 amino acids. The V and J ends lost 5 bases and 1 base, in that order; junction bases with no gene match: 5. Germline assignment: CDR1 SEHNR and CDR2 FQNEAQ (reference sequence). The CDR3 is CASSGQERSYEQYF. In DNA, the CDR3 is TGTGCCAGCAGCGGACAGGAGAGATCCTACGAGCAGTACTTC.

The chain joins TRBV18 to TRBJ1-5; tentatively, D is TRBD1 (5 bases). Per germline, CDR1 KGHSH and CDR2 LQKENI. Trimming took 2 bases from V and 3 from J, leaving 14 bases between them. The CDR3 is 16 amino acids. The DNA of the CDR3 is TGTGCCAGCTCACCAGGGGCAGGGTGGGACAATCAGCCCCAGCATTTT. The encoded protein is CASSPGAGWDNQPQHF.

This clonotype was counted only a few times. The V and J genes are TRBV7-9 and TRBJ2-5; 7 nucleotides line up with TRBD1. V was clipped by 3 bases and J by 3 bases; unmatched bases: 7. The germline gives CDR1 SEHNR, CDR2 FQNEAQ (reference sequence). The CDR3 totals 15 residues. CDR3 loop: CASSLGQLREETQYF. CDR3 coding DNA: TGTGCCAGCAGCTTGGGACAGCTCAGGGAAGAGACCCAGTACTTC.

The V gene is TRBV6-1, the J gene TRBJ2-1; 7 bases match TRBD1. This CDR3 is 15 amino acids long. The ends lost 1 base at V and 5 bases at J; junction bases unmatched: 5. Germline loops: CDR1 MNHNS, CDR2 SASEGT. CDR3 protein: CASSEGEGAHNEQFF. The DNA for the CDR3 is TGTGCCAGCAGTGAAGGAGAGGGGGCCCACAATGAGCAGTTCTTC.

J is TRBJ1-1 and V is TRBV5-6; 10 bases line up with TRBD1. V dropped 0 bases and J dropped 0; count of bases not matched to a gene: 2. This CDR3 has 16 residues. Germline V gene sequence: CDR1 SGHDT, CDR2 YYEEEE. The CDR3 sequence is CASSLGGQGMNTEAFF. The CDR3 nucleotides read TGTGCCAGCAGCTTGGGGGGACAGGGGATGAACACTGAAGCTTTCTTT.

The chain couples TRBV24-1 to TRBJ2-7; D perhaps matches TRBD2 (7 bases). The CDR3 covers 12 residues. Germline lookup yields CDR1 KGHDR and CDR2 SFDVKD. The V end was cut by 5 bases, the J end by 5 bases, with 9 bases between. CDR3 DNA: TGTGCCACCAGTGGGGAGGGGGACGAGCAGTACTTC. This translates into CATSGEGDEQYF.

As to this clonotype: Since a much larger clone is just one base distant, this may be a read error. The V and J genes are TRBV20-1 and TRBJ2-7; a possible D gene is TRBD1 (5 bases). Between the trimmed V and J ends, which lost 3 bases and 3 bases, there was a span of 6 bases. CDR1 is DFQATT, CDR2 SNEGSKA, per germline (reference sequence). This CDR3 has 11 amino acids. The CDR3 here is CSASQGYEQYF. The CDR3 DNA sequence: TGCAGTGCTAGTCAGGGCTACGAGCAGTACTTC.

V gene TRBV29-1 combines with J gene TRBJ2-3, with 9 bases lining up with TRBD2. In germline, CDR1 is SQVTM, CDR2 ANQGSEA. V trimming: 5 bases; J trimming: 2 bases; junction bases outside the gene matches: 8. The CDR3 runs to 15 residues. This CDR3 is CSVIKREEATDTQYF. The CDR3 region has the DNA TGCAGCGTTATCAAGCGGGAGGAAGCCACAGATACGCAGTATTTT.

The V call is TRBV6-5, the J call TRBJ2-7; D gene unclear. This CDR3 region has 14 residues. Germline lookup yields CDR1 MNHEY and CDR2 SVGAGI. Between the trimmed V and J ends, which lost 5 bases and 1 base, there was a span of 12 bases. As DNA, the CDR3 is TGTGCCAGCAGTCGAACCACGATTTCCTACGAGCAGTACTTC. This translates into CASSRTTISYEQYF.